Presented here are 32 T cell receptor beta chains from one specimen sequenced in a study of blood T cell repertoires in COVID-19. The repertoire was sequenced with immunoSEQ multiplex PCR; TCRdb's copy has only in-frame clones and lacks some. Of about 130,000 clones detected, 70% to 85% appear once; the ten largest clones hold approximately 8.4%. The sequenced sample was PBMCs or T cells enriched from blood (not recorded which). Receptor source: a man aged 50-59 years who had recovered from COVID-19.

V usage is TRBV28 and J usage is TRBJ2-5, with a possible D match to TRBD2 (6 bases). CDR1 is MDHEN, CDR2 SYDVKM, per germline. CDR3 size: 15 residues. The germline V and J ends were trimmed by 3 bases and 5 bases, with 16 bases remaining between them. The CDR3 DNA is TGTGCCAGCAGTTTTTCGCGGGGAGTCATGGAGACCCAGTACTTC. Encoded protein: CASSFSRGVMETQYF.

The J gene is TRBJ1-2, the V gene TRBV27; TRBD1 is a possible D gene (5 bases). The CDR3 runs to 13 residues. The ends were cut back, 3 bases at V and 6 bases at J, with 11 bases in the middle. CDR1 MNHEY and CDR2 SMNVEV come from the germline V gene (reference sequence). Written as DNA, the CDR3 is TGTGCCAGCAGTTTTTCTAGGGGCGATGGCTACACCTTC. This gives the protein CASSFSRGDGYTF.

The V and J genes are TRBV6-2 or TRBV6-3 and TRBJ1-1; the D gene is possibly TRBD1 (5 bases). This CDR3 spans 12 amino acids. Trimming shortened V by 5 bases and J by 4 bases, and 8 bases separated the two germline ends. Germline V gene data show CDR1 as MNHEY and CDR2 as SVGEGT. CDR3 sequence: CASSPGITEAFF. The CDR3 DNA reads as TGTGCCAGCAGTCCAGGGATCACTGAAGCTTTCTTT.

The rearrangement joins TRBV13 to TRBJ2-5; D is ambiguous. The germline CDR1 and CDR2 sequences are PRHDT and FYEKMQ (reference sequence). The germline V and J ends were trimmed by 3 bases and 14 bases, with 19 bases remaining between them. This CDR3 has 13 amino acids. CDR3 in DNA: TGTGCCAGCAGCTTTCATAGCCCCGAATCCATTTACTTC. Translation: CASSFHSPESIYF.

The CDR3 DNA reads as TGTGCCAGCAGCTCAGACAGGGCTCCCTCCTATAATTCACCCCTCCACTTT. Its protein product is CASSSDRAPSYNSPLHF. The rearrangement joins TRBV7-9 to TRBJ1-6, with 7 nucleotides matching TRBD1. V was pared by 4 bases and J by 0 bases, with 6 bases of the junction left unmatched. Germline lookup yields CDR1 SEHNR and CDR2 FQNEAQ (reference sequence). This CDR3 contains 17 residues.

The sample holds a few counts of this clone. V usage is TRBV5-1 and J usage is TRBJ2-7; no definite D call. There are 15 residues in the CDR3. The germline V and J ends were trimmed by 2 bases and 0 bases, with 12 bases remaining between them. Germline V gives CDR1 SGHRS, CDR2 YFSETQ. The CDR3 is CASSLSVASSYEQYF. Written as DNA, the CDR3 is TGCGCCAGCAGCTTATCCGTAGCTAGCTCCTACGAGCAGTACTTC.

The CDR3 nucleotides are TGTGCCTGGAGTGTGGACGGACAGGGGAATTCACCCCTCCACTTT. Amino acids: CAWSVDGQGNSPLHF. The chain has TRBV30 and TRBJ1-6, with 9 bases fitting TRBD1. The CDR3 is 15 residues long. Germline CDR1 and CDR2: GTSNPN and SVGIG (reference sequence). The V segment lost 0 bases and the J segment 7 bases; nucleotides outside the gene matches: 4. Using reference TRBV30 and TRBJ1-6 for the parts outside the CDR3, the full variable domain is SQTIHQWPATLVQPVGSPLSLECTVEGTSNPNLYWYRQAAGRGLQLLFYSVGIGQISSEVPQNLSASRPQDRQFILSSKKLLLSDSGFYLCAWSVDGQGNSPLHFGNGTRLTVT.

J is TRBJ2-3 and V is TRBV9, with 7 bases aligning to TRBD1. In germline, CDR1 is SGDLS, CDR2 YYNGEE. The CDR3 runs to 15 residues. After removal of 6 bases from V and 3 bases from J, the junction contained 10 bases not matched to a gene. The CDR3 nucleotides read TGTGCCAGCAAAAAGACAGGGACGGGGACAGATACGCAGTATTTT. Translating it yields CASKKTGTGTDTQYF.

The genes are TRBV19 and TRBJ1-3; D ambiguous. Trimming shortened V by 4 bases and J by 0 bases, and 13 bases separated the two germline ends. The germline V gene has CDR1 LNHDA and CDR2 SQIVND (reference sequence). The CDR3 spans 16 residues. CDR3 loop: CASSTGRTHSGNTIYF. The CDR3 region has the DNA TGTGCCAGTAGTACAGGACGGACTCACTCTGGAAACACCATATATTTT.

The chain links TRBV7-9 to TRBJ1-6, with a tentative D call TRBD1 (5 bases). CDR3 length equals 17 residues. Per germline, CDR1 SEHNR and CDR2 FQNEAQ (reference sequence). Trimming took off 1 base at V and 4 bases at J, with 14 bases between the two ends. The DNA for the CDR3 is TGTGCCAGCAGCTTAGTGGAGGGACTGAAGTATAATTCACCCCTCCACTTT. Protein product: CASSLVEGLKYNSPLHF.

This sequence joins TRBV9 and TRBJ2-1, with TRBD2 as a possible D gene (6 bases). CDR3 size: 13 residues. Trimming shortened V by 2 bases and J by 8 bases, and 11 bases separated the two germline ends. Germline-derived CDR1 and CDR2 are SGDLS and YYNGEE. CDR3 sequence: CASSVTGTDEQFF. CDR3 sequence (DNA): TGTGCCAGCAGCGTGACCGGGACTGATGAGCAGTTCTTC.

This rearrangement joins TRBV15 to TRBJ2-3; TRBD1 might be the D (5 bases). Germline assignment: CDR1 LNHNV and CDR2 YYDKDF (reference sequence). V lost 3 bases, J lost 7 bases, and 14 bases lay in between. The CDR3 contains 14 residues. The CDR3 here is CATSRQGPRNTQYF. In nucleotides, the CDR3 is TGTGCCACCAGCAGGCAGGGCCCCCGAAATACGCAGTATTTT. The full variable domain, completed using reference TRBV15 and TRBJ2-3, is DAMVIQNPRYQVTQFGKPVTLSCSQTLNHNVMYWYQQKSSQAPKLLFHYYDKDFNNEADTPDNFQSRRPNTSFCFLDIRSPGLGDTAMYLCATSRQGPRNTQYFGPGTRLTVL.

The CDR3: CASSLLAGAGYEQYF. CDR3 coding DNA: TGTGCCAGCAGCCTACTAGCGGGGGCGGGTTACGAGCAGTACTTC. The rearrangement links TRBV6-5 to TRBJ2-7; 11 nucleotides line up with TRBD2. CDR3 length: 15 residues. Germline loops: CDR1 MNHEY, CDR2 SVGAGI. V lost 6 bases to trimming and J lost 4 bases; unmatched junction nucleotides: 8.

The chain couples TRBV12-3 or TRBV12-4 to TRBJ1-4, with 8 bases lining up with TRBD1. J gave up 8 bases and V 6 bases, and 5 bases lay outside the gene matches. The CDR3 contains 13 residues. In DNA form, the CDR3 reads TGTGCCAGCAGCCAGGGGGCTGTGGAAAAACTGTTTTTT. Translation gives CASSQGAVEKLFF.

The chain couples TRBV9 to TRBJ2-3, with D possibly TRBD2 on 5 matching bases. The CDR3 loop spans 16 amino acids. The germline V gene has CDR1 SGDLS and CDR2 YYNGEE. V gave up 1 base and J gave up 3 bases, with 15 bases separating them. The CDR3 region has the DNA TGTGCCAGCAGCGTACGGGGTCAGACCTCAACAGATACGCAGTATTTT. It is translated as CASSVRGQTSTDTQYF.

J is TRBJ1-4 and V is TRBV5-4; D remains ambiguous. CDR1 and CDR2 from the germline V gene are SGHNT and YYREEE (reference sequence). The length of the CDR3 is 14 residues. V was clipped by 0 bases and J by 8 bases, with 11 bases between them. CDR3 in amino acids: CASSLAGIGEKLFF. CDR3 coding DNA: TGTGCCAGCAGCTTGGCCGGGATAGGGGAAAAACTGTTTTTT.

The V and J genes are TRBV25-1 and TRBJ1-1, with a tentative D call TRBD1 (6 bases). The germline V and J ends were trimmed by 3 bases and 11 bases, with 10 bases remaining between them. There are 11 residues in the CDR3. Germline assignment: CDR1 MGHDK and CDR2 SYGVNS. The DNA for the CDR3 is TGTGCCAGCAGTGACAGGGGAGGGGCTTTCTTT. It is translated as CASSDRGGAFF.

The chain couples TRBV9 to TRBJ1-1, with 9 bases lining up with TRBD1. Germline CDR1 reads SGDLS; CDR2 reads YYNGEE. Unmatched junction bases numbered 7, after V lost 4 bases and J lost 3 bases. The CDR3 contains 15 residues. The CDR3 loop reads CASSPWDRADTEAFF. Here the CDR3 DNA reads TGTGCCAGCAGCCCCTGGGACAGGGCGGACACTGAAGCTTTCTTT. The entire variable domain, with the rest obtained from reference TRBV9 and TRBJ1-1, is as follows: DSGVTQTPKHLITATGQRVTLRCSPRSGDLSVYWYQQSLDQGLQFLIQYYNGEERAKGNILERFSAQQFPDLHSELNLSSLELGDSALYFCASSPWDRADTEAFFGQGTRLTVV.

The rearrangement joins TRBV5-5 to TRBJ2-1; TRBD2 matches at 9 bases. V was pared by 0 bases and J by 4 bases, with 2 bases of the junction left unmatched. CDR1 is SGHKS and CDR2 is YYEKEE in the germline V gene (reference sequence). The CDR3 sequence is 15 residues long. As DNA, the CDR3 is TGTGCCAGCAGCTTGGGGCTAGCGGGGTACAATGAGCAGTTCTTC. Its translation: CASSLGLAGYNEQFF.

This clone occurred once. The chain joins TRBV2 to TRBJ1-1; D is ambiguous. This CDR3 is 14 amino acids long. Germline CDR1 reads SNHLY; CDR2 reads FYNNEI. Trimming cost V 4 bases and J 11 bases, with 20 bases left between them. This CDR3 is CASSGFSIPSVAFF. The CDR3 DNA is TGTGCCAGCAGTGGGTTCAGTATACCCTCCGTGGCTTTCTTT.

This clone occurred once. CDR3 DNA: TGTGCCTGGAGCCCCGTGGGGCCGCCGTCATACAATCAGCCCCAGCATTTT. Amino acid sequence: CAWSPVGPPSYNQPQHF. J is TRBJ1-5 and V is TRBV30, with D possibly being TRBD1 (5 bases). Trimming removed 3 bases at V and 3 bases at J, with 21 bases between. From germline, CDR1 is GTSNPN and CDR2 SVGIG (reference sequence). The CDR3 spans 17 residues.

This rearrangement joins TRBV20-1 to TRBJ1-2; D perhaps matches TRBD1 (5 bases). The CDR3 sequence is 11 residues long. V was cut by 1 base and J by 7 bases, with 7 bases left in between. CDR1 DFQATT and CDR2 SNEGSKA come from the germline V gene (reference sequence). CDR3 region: CSARVGGGYTF. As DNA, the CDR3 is TGCAGTGCTAGAGTGGGGGGTGGCTACACCTTC.

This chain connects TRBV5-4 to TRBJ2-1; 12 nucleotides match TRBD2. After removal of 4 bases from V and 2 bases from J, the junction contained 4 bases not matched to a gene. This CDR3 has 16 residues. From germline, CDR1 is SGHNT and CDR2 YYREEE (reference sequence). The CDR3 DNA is TGTGCCAGCAGCGGGGCTAGCGGGGGGGCCTACAATGAGCAGTTCTTC. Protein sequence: CASSGASGGAYNEQFF.

Here the CDR3 reads CASRYRGSNQPQHF. CDR3 nucleotides: TGTGCCAGCAGGTACAGGGGGTCGAATCAGCCCCAGCATTTT. This chain connects TRBV6-5 to TRBJ1-5; 8 bases are shared with TRBD1. The CDR3 is made up of 14 amino acids. The V gene end was trimmed by 6 bases and the J gene end by 4 bases; junction bases not matched to a gene: 5. Germline-derived CDR1 and CDR2 are MNHEY and SVGAGI.

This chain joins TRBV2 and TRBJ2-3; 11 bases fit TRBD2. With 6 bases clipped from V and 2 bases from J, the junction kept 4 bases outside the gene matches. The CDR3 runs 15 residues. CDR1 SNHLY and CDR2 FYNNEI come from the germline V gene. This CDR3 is CASRVTSGVTDTQYF. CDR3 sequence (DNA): TGTGCCAGCAGGGTGACTAGCGGGGTCACAGATACGCAGTATTTT.

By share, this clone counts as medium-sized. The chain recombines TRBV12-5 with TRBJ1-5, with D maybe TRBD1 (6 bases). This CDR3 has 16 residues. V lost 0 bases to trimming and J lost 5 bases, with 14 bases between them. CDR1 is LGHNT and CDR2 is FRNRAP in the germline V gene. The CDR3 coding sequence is TGTGCTAGTGGTTTGGTACTTAGGACAGAATATCAGCCCCAGCATTTT. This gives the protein CASGLVLRTEYQPQHF.

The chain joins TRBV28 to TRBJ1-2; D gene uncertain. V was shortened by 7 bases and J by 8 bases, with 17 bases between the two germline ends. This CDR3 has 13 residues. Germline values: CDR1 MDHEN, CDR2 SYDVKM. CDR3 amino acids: CASTYGSMGGYTF. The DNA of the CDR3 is TGTGCCAGCACCTACGGGAGTATGGGGGGCTACACCTTC.

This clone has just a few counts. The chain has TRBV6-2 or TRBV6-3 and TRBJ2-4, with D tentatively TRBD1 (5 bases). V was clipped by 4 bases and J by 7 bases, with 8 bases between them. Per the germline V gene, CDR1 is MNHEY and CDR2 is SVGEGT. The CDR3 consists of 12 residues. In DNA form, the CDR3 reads TGTGCCAGCAGTTCTGCAGGGAACATTCAGTACTTC. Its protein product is CASSSAGNIQYF.

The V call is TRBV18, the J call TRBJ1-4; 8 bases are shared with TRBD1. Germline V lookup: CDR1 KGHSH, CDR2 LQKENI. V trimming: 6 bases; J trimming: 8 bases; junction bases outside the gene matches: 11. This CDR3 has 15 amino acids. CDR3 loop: CASSTDRGGVEKLFF. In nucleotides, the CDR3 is TGTGCCAGCTCTACAGACAGGGGTGGTGTAGAAAAACTGTTTTTT.

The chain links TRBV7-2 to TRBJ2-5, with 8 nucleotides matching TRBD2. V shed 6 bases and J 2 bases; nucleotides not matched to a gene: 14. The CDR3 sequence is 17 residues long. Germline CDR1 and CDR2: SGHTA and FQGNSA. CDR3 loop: CASSRGGSGVKQETQYF. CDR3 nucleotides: TGTGCCAGCAGTAGGGGGGGTAGCGGGGTTAAACAAGAGACCCAGTACTTC.

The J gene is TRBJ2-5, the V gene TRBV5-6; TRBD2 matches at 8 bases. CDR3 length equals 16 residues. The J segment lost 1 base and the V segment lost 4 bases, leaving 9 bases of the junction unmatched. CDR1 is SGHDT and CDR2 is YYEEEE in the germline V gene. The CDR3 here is CASSTPGTSGQETQYF. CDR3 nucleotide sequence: TGTGCCAGCAGCACTCCGGGAACTAGCGGCCAAGAGACCCAGTACTTC.

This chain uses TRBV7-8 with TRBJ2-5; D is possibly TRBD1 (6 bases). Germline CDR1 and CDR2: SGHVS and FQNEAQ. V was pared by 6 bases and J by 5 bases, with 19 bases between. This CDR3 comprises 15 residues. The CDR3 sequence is CASRFRFQGPETQYF. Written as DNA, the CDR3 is TGTGCCAGCAGGTTTAGGTTCCAGGGGCCGGAGACCCAGTACTTC.